Listed below are T cell receptor beta chains from one sample, sequenced in a study of T cells in localized non-small cell lung cancer. Sequencing was performed with immunoSEQ multiplex PCR; in TCRdb, only in-frame clones are kept and a portion is missing. This table holds some 24,000 clones, about 92% found once. Material: peripheral blood, obtained before any cancer treatment. The receptors were gathered from a man aged 40-75 years with stage III squamous cell lung carcinoma. The CDR3 runs from the conserved cysteine through the conserved F or W. The D gene is left open where the match is weak. Clone size is given for some rows only: seen once, a few or many times, or a class if the clone is expanded.

>TRBV6-5|-|-|TRBJ1-5
TGTGCCAGCAGTTACTTCCTTGGAGATCAGCCCCAGCATTTT
CASSYFLGDQPQHF
>TRBV7-9|-|few|TRBJ1-1
TGTGCCAGCAGCTTAGGGTCTAACACTGAAGCTTTCTTT
CASSLGSNTEAFF
>TRBV5-1|-|-|TRBJ2-1
TGCGCCAGCAGCTTAGACGCCCAGAACGGTAATGAGCAGTTCTTC
CASSLDAQNGNEQFF
>TRBV5-6|-|-|TRBJ1-4
TGTGCCAGCAGCTCCGGGGTCGGACAAACGTTTTTT
CASSSGVGQTFF
>TRBV7-8|TRBD2|-|TRBJ2-5
TGTGCCAGCAGCTTACTCATGTTCGGGAGGTCGGAGACCCAGTACTTC
CASSLLMFGRSETQYF
>TRBV28|-|-|TRBJ2-7
TGTGCCAGCAGTACCGGGACCTACGAGCAGTACTTC
CASSTGTYEQYF
>TRBV28|TRBD1|-|TRBJ1-6
TGTGCAACAGGGGGGGCCTATTGGTCACCCCTCCACTTT
CATGGAYWSPLHF
>TRBV23-1|-|-|TRBJ2-7
TGCGCCAGCAGTCAATCTAAGGGGGAGGGCTTGCACGAGCAGTACTTC
CASSQSKGEGLHEQYF
>TRBV7-8|-|-|TRBJ1-3
TGTGCCAGCAGCTCCAAAGAGTCATCTGGAAACACCATATATTTT
CASSSKESSGNTIYF
>TRBV2|-|-|TRBJ2-1
TGTGCCAGCAGTGAAGAGGGGACGGCTGAGCAGTTCTTC
CASSEEGTAEQFF
>TRBV5-1|-|-|TRBJ1-3
TGCGCCAGCAAGAGCTCTGGAAACACCATATATTTT
CASKSSGNTIYF
>TRBV7-2|-|-|TRBJ1-1
TGTGCCAGCAGTCGTAATCCAGGGGACACTGAAGCTTTCTTT
CASSRNPGDTEAFF
>TRBV11-1|-|-|TRBJ2-3
TGTGCCACCGCCCATGGGGGGCGAGATACGCAGTATTTT
CATAHGGRDTQYF
>TRBV28|TRBD2|-|TRBJ2-1
TGTGCCAGCAGTTTATGGACTAGCGGGAGGGCCATGGATGAGCAGTTCTTC
CASSLWTSGRAMDEQFF
>TRBV5-1|TRBD2|-|TRBJ2-1
TGCGCCAGCAGCCTCACATCGAATTCAGCGGGGAATGAGCAGTTCTTC
CASSLTSNSAGNEQFF
>TRBV7-9|TRBD1|-|TRBJ1-1
TGTGCCAGCAGCTCCGGACAGGGAAGAAAGAGCACTGAAGCTTTCTTT
CASSSGQGRKSTEAFF
>TRBV6-5|-|-|TRBJ2-7
TGTGCCAGCAGTCAGGGCCCCAGCGCCGAGCAGTACTTC
CASSQGPSAEQYF
>TRBV5-1|-|-|TRBJ2-1
TGCGCCAGCAGCTTAATTGATGGGGGTTACAATGAGCAGTTCTTC
CASSLIDGGYNEQFF
>TRBV5-4|-|-|TRBJ1-4
TGTGCCAGCAGCTTAAGTGCAACTAATGAAAAACTGTTTTTT
CASSLSATNEKLFF
>TRBV18|TRBD1|-|TRBJ2-6
TGTGCCAGCTCATCCGGGACAGGGGCCTACAAATACTCTGGGGCCAACGTCCTGACTTTC
CASSSGTGAYKYSGANVLTF
>TRBV5-1|-|-|TRBJ1-1
TGCGCCAGCAGCTTGGCCCGACAGGTGAACACTGAAGCTTTCTTT
CASSLARQVNTEAFF
>TRBV5-4|TRBD1|-|TRBJ2-7
TGTGCCAGCAGCACCCGGACAGGGGGTTCCTACGAGCAGTACTTC
CASSTRTGGSYEQYF
>TRBV6-5|-|-|TRBJ2-1
TGTGCCAGCAGTTCGACAGGACACTACAATGAGCAGTTCTTC
CASSSTGHYNEQFF
>TRBV9|-|-|TRBJ2-3
TGTGCCAGCAGCGTAACCGGAACTAGCACAGATACGCAGTATTTT
CASSVTGTSTDTQYF
>TRBV2|TRBD1|-|TRBJ1-2
TGTGCCAGCAGTTTGGGACAGGTTAACTATGGCTACACCTTC
CASSLGQVNYGYTF
>TRBV9|-|-|TRBJ1-4
TGTGCCAGCAGCGTAGGTGTGACGGACGCAACTAATGAAAAACTGTTTTTT
CASSVGVTDATNEKLFF
>TRBV2|-|once|TRBJ1-4
TGTGCCAGCAGGGTGGAGTTTCGGGAAAAACTGTTTTTT
CASRVEFREKLFF
>TRBV18|-|-|TRBJ2-5
TGTGCCAGCTCGGGGTCCGGCAGGTCGGGGGAGACCCAGTACTTC
CASSGSGRSGETQYF
>TRBV6-1|-|-|TRBJ1-2
TGTGCCAGCAGTGAAGCAACAGGGTATAGCGGCTACACCTTC
CASSEATGYSGYTF
>TRBV30|TRBD1|-|TRBJ1-6
TGTGCCTGGAGAAGGACAAACCAGGGGGATTCACCCCTCCACTTT
CAWRRTNQGDSPLHF
>TRBV5-1|-|-|TRBJ2-5
TGCGCCAGCAGCTTGGCCTTTGGCAGGGCAGAGACCCAGTACTTC
CASSLAFGRAETQYF
>TRBV30|-|-|TRBJ2-3
TGTGCCTGGAGTGGGCTAGCCACAGATACGCAGTATTTT
CAWSGLATDTQYF
>TRBV13|-|once|TRBJ2-7
TGTGCCAGCAGCTTAGATAGGGGCTACGAGCAGTACTTC
CASSLDRGYEQYF
>TRBV27|-|-|TRBJ2-5
TGTGCCACCCGGCTTACGCCAGGGTTTTCTCAAGAGACCCAGTACTTC
CATRLTPGFSQETQYF
>TRBV6-5|-|-|TRBJ1-6
TGTGCCAGCAGTTACTCTCGGTTTTCGGGGTCACCCCTCCACTTT
CASSYSRFSGSPLHF
>TRBV7-9|-|-|TRBJ1-1
TGTGCCAGCAGCCTCAGGGGATCGGGGAACACTGAAGCTTTCTTT
CASSLRGSGNTEAFF
>TRBV18|-|-|TRBJ2-7
TGTGCCAGCTCACCCTCGACAGAAACCTACGAGCAGTACTTC
CASSPSTETYEQYF
>TRBV19|-|-|TRBJ2-5
TGTGCCAGTACCCGAGCGCTGGGAGAGACCCAGTACTTC
CASTRALGETQYF
>TRBV9|-|-|TRBJ2-5
TGTGCCAGCAGCGTACACGGAACCCAAGAGACCCAGTACTTC
CASSVHGTQETQYF
>TRBV10-3|-|-|TRBJ1-1
TGTGCCATCACCCAGGGGTCGGAGAACACTGAAGCTTTCTTT
CAITQGSENTEAFF
>TRBV6-6|TRBD1|-|TRBJ1-1
TGTGCCAGCAGTTGGGGACAGGGACGCATCAACACTGAAGCTTTCTTT
CASSWGQGRINTEAFF
>TRBV7-2|-|-|TRBJ1-1
TGTGCCAGCAGCCTCCGTCCGAGTTACATGAACACTGAAGCTTTCTTT
CASSLRPSYMNTEAFF
>TRBV11-1|-|-|TRBJ2-7
TGTGCCAGCAGCTTCCGTGGGGCAGGCTCCTACGAGCAGTACTTC
CASSFRGAGSYEQYF
>TRBV7-9|TRBD1|-|TRBJ1-1
TGTGCCAGCAGCTCCCCCGACAGGGGAGGAACTGAAGCTTTCTTT
CASSSPDRGGTEAFF